What follows describes a single T cell receptor (beta chain). The CDR3 length is 17 residues. The V segment lost 1 base and the J segment 4 bases; nucleotides outside the gene matches: 8. Germline V gene lookup returns CDR1 KGHSH and CDR2 LQKENI. These data belong to a study of blood T cell repertoires in COVID-19. Across the whole study: Spain, Italy and the United States supplied samples that represented acute and convalescent COVID-19. The analysed material was cDNA or gDNA that came from T cells, B-cell-depleted T cells, or PBMCs.

As processed by the authors: Estimates of nucleated cell counts were drawn from the amplification of reference gene primers. Profiling relied on immunoSEQ multiplex PCR, and the TCRdb table lists in-frame clones only, not all of them. For V, J and clone size, that table is used; D and trimming come from the DNA. The sample records around 140,000 clones, about 90% being singletons. The chain combines TRBV18 with TRBJ2-1, with 9 bases aligning to TRBD2. This receptor was taken from a man aged 55 to 69 with active or convalescent COVID-19. Sequencing was done on a sample of peripheral blood. CDR3 residues: CASSPRSLAGPYNEQFF. CDR3 in DNA: TGTGCCAGCTCACCACGCTCCCTAGCGGGACCTTACAATGAGCAGTTCTTC.